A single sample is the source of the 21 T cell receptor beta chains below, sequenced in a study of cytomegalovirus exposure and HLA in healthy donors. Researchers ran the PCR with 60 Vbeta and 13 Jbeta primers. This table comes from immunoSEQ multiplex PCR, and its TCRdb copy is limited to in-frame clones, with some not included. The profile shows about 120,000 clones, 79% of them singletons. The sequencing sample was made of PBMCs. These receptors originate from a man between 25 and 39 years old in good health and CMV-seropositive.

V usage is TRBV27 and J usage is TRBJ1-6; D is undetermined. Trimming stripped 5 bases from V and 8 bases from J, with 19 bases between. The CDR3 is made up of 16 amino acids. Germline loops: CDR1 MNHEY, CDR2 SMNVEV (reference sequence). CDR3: CASSPLSSRVYSPLHF. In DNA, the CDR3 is TGTGCCAGCAGTCCCCTATCTTCGAGGGTTTATTCACCCCTCCACTTT.

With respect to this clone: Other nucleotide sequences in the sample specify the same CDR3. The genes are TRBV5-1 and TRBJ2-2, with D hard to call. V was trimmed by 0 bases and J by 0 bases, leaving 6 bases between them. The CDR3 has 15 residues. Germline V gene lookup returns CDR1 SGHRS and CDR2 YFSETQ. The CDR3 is CASSLAAANTGELFF. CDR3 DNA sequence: TGCGCCAGCAGCTTGGCGGCGGCGAACACCGGGGAGCTGTTTTTT.

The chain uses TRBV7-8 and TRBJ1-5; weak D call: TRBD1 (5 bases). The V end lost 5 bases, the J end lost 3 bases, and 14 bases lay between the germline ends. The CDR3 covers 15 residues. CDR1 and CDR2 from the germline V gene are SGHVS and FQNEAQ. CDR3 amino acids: CASSPGGEYNQPQHF. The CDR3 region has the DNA TGTGCCAGCAGCCCGGGGGGAGAATACAATCAGCCCCAGCATTTT.

DNA of the CDR3: TGTGCCAGCAGCCAAGGCGTACAGGTAAACACCGGGGAGCTGTTTTTT. Amino acids: CASSQGVQVNTGELFF. This rearrangement joins TRBV14 to TRBJ2-2; D might be TRBD1 (5 bases). The CDR3 runs to 16 residues. Trimming pared 1 base from V and 2 bases from J, leaving 11 bases between. CDR1 SGHDN and CDR2 FVKESK come from the germline V gene.

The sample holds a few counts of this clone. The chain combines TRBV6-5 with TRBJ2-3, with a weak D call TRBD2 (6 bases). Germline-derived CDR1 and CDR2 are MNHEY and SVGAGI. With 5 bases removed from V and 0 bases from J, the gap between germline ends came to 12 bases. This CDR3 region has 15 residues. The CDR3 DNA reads TGTGCCAGCAGTCTTGAACGGGGGAGCACAGATACGCAGTATTTT. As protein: CASSLERGSTDTQYF.

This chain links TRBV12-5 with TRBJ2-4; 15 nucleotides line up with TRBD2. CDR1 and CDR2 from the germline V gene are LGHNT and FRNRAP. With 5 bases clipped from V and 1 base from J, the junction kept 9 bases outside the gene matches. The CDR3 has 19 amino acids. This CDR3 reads CASGPPGLAGGGAKNIQYF. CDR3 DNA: TGTGCTAGTGGTCCTCCAGGACTAGCGGGGGGGGGTGCCAAAAACATTCAGTACTTC.

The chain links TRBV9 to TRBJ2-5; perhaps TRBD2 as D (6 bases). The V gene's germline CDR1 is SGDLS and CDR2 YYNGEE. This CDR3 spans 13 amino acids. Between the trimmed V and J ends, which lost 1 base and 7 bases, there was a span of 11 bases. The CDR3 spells CASSVRQGGTQYF. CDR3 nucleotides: TGTGCCAGCAGCGTAAGGCAGGGAGGGACCCAGTACTTC.

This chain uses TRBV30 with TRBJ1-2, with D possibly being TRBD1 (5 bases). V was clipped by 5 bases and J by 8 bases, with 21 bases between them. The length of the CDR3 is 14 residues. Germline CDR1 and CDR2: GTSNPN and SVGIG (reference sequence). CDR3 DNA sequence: TGTGCCTGGGATGCACGGGCGGGGGGTGAAGGCTACACCTTC. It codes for CAWDARAGGEGYTF.

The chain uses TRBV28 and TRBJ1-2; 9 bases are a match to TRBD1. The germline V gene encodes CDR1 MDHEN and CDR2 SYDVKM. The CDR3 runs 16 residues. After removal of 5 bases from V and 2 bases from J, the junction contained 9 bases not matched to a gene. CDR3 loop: CASSQGTGRTNYGYTF. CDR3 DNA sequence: TGTGCCAGCAGTCAAGGGACAGGGAGGACCAACTATGGCTACACCTTC.

The CDR3 is CASSLESGAHGELFF. The CDR3 region has the DNA TGCGCCAGCAGCTTGGAATCGGGAGCACACGGGGAGCTGTTTTTT. The chain uses TRBV5-1 and TRBJ2-2; D is possibly TRBD2 (6 bases). Germline CDR1 and CDR2: SGHRS and YFSETQ. This CDR3 is 15 amino acids long. Between the trimmed V and J ends, which lost 0 bases and 7 bases, there was a span of 13 bases.

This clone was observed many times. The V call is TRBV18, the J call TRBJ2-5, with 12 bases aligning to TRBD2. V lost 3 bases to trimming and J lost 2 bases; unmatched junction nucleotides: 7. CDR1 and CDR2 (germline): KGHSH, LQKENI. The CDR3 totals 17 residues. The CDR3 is CASSPQLAGGRQETQYF. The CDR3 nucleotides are TGTGCCAGCTCACCCCAACTAGCGGGGGGCCGACAAGAGACCCAGTACTTC. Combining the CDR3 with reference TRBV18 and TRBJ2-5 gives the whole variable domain NAGVMQNPRHLVRRRGQEARLRCSPMKGHSHVYWYRQLPEEGLKFMVYLQKENIIDESGMPKERFSAEFPKEGPSILRIQQVVRGDSAAYFCASSPQLAGGRQETQYFGPGTRLLVL.

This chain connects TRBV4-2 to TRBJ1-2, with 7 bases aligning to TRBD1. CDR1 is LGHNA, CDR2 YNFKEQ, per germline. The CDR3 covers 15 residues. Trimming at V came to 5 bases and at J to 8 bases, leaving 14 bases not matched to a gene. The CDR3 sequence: CASSGRQGTLFGYTF. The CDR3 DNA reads TGTGCCAGCAGCGGACGACAGGGAACCCTCTTCGGCTACACCTTC.

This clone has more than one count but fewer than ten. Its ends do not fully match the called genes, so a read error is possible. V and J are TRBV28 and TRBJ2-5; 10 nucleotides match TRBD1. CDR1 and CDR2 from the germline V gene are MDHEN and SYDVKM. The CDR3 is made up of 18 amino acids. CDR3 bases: TGTGCCAGCAGTTTTCTCGGACAGGGGGTTCGGATCCAAGAGTCCCAGTACTTC. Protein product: CASSFLGQGVRIQESQYF.

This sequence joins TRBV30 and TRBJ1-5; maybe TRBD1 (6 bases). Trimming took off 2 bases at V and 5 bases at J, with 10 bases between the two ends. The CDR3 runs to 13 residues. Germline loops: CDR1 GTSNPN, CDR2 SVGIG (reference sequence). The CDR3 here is CAWSPQGDQPQHF. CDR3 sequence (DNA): TGTGCCTGGAGTCCACAGGGCGATCAGCCCCAGCATTTT.

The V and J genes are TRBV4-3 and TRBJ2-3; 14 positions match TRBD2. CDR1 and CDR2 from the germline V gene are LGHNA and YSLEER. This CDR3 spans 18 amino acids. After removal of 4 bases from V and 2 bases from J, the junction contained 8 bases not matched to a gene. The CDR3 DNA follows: TGCGCCAGCAGCCTCTCTCCGGGACTAGCGGGAGACACAGATACGCAGTATTTT. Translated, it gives CASSLSPGLAGDTDTQYF.

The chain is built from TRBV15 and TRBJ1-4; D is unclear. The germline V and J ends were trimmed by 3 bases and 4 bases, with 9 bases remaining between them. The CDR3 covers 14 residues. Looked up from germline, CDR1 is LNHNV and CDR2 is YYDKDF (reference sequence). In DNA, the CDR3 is TGTGCCACCAGCAGTTTCGGGGATAATGAAAAACTGTTTTTT. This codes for CATSSFGDNEKLFF.

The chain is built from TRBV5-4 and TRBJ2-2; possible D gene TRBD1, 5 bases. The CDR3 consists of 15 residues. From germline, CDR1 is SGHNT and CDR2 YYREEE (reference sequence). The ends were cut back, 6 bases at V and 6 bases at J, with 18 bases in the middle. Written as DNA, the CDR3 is TGTGCCAGCACCCTCAATCAGGGTATAGCCGGGGAGCTGTTTTTT. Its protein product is CASTLNQGIAGELFF.

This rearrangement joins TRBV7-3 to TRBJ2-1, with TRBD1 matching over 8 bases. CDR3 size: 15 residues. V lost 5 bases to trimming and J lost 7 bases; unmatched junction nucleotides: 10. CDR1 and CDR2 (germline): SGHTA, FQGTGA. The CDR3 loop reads CASSATGVFLNEQFF. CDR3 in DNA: TGTGCCAGCAGCGCGACAGGGGTTTTTCTTAATGAGCAGTTCTTC.

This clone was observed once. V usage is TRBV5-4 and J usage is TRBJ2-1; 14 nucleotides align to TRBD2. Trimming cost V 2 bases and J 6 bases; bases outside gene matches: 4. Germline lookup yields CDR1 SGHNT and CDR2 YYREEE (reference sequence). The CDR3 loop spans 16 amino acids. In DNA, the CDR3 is TGTGCCAGCAGCTTTCCGACTAGCGGGGGGGTCAATGAGCAGTTCTTC. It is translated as CASSFPTSGGVNEQFF.

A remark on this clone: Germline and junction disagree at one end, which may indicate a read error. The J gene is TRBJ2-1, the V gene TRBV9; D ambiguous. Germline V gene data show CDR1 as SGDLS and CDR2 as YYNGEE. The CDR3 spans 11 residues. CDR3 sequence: CASSDYHEQFF. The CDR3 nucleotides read TGTGCCAGCAGCGACTACCATGAGCAGTTCTTC.

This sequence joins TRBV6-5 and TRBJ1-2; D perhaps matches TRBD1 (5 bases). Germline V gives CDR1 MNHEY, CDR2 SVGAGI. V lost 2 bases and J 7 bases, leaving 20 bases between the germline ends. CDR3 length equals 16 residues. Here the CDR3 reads CASSYKNTFGAGGYTF. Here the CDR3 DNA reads TGTGCCAGCAGTTACAAAAACACATTTGGGGCCGGTGGCTACACCTTC.